The text below deals with one TCR beta chain. The V and J ends lost 2 bases and 5 bases respectively, with 10 bases between them. This CDR3 comprises 14 residues. CDR1 SEHNR and CDR2 FQNEAQ come from the germline V gene (reference sequence). Data came from immunoSEQ multiplex PCR; TCRdb stores just in-frame clones and leaves some out. The repertoire includes approximately 640,000 clones, less than 80% of them detected once, and approximately 1.8% sits in the top ten. The data were taken from a study of shared clonotypes between healthy human individuals. J is TRBJ1-5 and V is TRBV7-9; D is uncertain. This clonotype originated in a woman in her 30s in good health. The sample comprised memory CD4+ T cells sorted from blood. Subset denoted: CD45RA-negative fraction. This CDR3 reads CASSLLGTDQPQHF. DNA of the CDR3: TGTGCCAGCAGCTTACTCGGCACCGATCAGCCCCAGCATTTT.